Below are 27 T cell receptor beta chains sequenced from a single sample in a study of blood T cell repertoires in COVID-19. Profiling relied on immunoSEQ multiplex PCR, and the TCRdb table lists in-frame clones only, not all of them. The sample yields roughly 180,000 clones, approximately 80% seen once. Source material: PBMCs or T cells enriched from blood (not recorded which). These receptors were obtained from a man in his sixties who had been exposed to COVID-19.

The chain is built from TRBV19 and TRBJ2-3, with D possibly TRBD1 on 6 matching bases. Looked up from germline, CDR1 is LNHDA and CDR2 is SQIVND (reference sequence). V shed 5 bases and J shed 0 bases, with 15 bases lying between them. The length of the CDR3 is 16 residues. The CDR3 nucleotides are TGTGCCAGTAGTCTCCCCCGGACAGCTAGCACAGATACGCAGTATTTT. Protein product: CASSLPRTASTDTQYF.

This clone came up once. This rearrangement joins TRBV2 to TRBJ2-3, with D possibly TRBD1 on 5 matching bases. The CDR3 spans 16 residues. V was pared by 6 bases and J by 3 bases, with 19 bases between. Per the germline V gene, CDR1 is SNHLY and CDR2 is FYNNEI. The CDR3 region has the DNA TGTGCCAGCAGGCTACAGGCGGTAGCCGTAACAGATACGCAGTATTTT. It codes for CASRLQAVAVTDTQYF.

This chain links TRBV4-3 with TRBJ2-2, with TRBD1 matching over 7 bases. The CDR3 length is 16 residues. The V gene end was trimmed by 4 bases and the J gene end by 2 bases; junction bases not matched to a gene: 7. The germline CDR1 and CDR2 sequences are LGHNA and YSLEER. CDR3 loop: CASSPPGQINTGELFF. DNA for the CDR3: TGCGCCAGCAGCCCACCGGGACAGATTAACACCGGGGAGCTGTTTTTT.

The CDR3 region has the DNA TGTGCCAGCACGGGGTTGAACACTGAAGCTTTCTTT. Protein: CASTGLNTEAFF. The chain uses TRBV12-3 or TRBV12-4 and TRBJ1-1; D not resolved. V lost 7 bases and J 0 bases, leaving 6 bases between the germline ends. The CDR3 length is 12 residues.

This chain links TRBV27 with TRBJ2-1; TRBD1 is a possible D gene (6 bases). Trimming cost V 3 bases and J 2 bases, with 11 bases left between them. The CDR3 is made up of 15 amino acids. CDR1 is MNHEY, CDR2 SMNVEV, per germline (reference sequence). In DNA, the CDR3 is TGTGCCAGCAGTTTTCGGCAGGGGACCTACAATGAGCAGTTCTTC. This encodes CASSFRQGTYNEQFF.

V gene TRBV29-1 combines with J gene TRBJ1-2; TRBD1 is a possible D gene (5 bases). The germline V gene has CDR1 SQVTM and CDR2 ANQGSEA. The CDR3 spans 14 residues. Trimming stripped 1 base from V and 4 bases from J, with 13 bases between. The CDR3 nucleotides are TGCAGCGTTGAAGCCCCAGACAGAGGCTATGGCTACACCTTC. Amino acids: CSVEAPDRGYGYTF.

This rearrangement joins TRBV4-1 to TRBJ1-6; 7 nucleotides match TRBD1. Germline V lookup: CDR1 MGHRA, CDR2 YSYEKL. Losses at the gene ends were 4 bases for V and 0 bases for J; bases not matched to a gene: 3. The CDR3 length is 16 residues. The CDR3 reads CASSLRDSSYNSPLHF. The CDR3 nucleotides are TGCGCCAGCAGCCTCCGGGACAGCTCCTATAATTCACCCCTCCACTTT.

The J gene is TRBJ2-2, the V gene TRBV19; D perhaps matches TRBD2 (6 bases). CDR3 size: 15 residues. The V end was cut by 4 bases, the J end by 4 bases, with 13 bases between. Germline loops: CDR1 LNHDA, CDR2 SQIVND (reference sequence). CDR3 protein: CASSTRPGGTGELFF. CDR3 nucleotides: TGTGCCAGTAGTACGAGACCCGGGGGCACCGGGGAGCTGTTTTTT.

This sequence joins TRBV6-6 and TRBJ2-4, with D tentatively TRBD1 (5 bases). Trimming pared 7 bases from V and 0 bases from J, leaving 13 bases between. This CDR3 is 15 amino acids long. Germline CDR1 MNHNY, CDR2 SVGAGI (reference sequence). The CDR3 nucleotides read TGTGCCAGCAAAGACAGTCTTATAGCCAAAAACATTCAGTACTTC. Its protein product is CASKDSLIAKNIQYF.

The chain has TRBV6-5 and TRBJ1-2; 8 bases line up with TRBD1. The CDR3 extends over 16 amino acids. V was clipped by 1 base and J by 5 bases; unmatched bases: 9. Germline lookup yields CDR1 MNHEY and CDR2 SVGAGI. Here the CDR3 DNA reads TGTGCCAGCAGTTACTTAGACTCGACAGGGGTATATGGCTACACCTTC. This translates into CASSYLDSTGVYGYTF.

This clone turned up a few times. This chain links TRBV5-4 with TRBJ1-2; 8 positions match TRBD1. Germline trimming cut 3 bases from V and 6 bases from J; bases unmatched to any gene: 1. Germline CDR1 reads SGHNT; CDR2 reads YYREEE (reference sequence). This CDR3 is 12 amino acids long. CDR3 residues: CASSWTGNGYTF. The CDR3 coding sequence is TGTGCCAGCAGCTGGACAGGGAATGGCTACACCTTC.

The V gene is TRBV5-6, the J gene TRBJ2-1; D gene ambiguous. V was pared by 1 base and J by 9 bases, with 8 bases between. The germline gives CDR1 SGHDT, CDR2 YYEEEE. CDR3 length equals 12 residues. The CDR3 region is CASSLWAAEQFF. The CDR3 coding sequence is TGTGCCAGCAGCTTGTGGGCAGCTGAGCAGTTCTTC.

The chain couples TRBV15 to TRBJ1-4; TRBD1 matches at 10 bases. Germline assignment: CDR1 LNHNV and CDR2 YYDKDF (reference sequence). The J segment lost 6 bases and the V segment lost 0 bases, leaving 10 bases of the junction unmatched. The CDR3 spans 18 residues. The CDR3 bases are TGTGCCACCAGCAGAGACTACCCGGGACAGGGGCGACATGAAAAACTGTTTTTT. This codes for CATSRDYPGQGRHEKLFF.

This sequence joins TRBV7-9 and TRBJ2-7; 12 bases fit TRBD2. The CDR3 runs to 14 residues. J was trimmed by 2 bases and V by 6 bases; bases with no gene match: 2. The germline CDR1 and CDR2 sequences are SEHNR and FQNEAQ (reference sequence). The CDR3 reads CASRRTSGAYEQYF. CDR3 bases: TGTGCCAGCAGGAGGACTAGCGGGGCCTACGAGCAGTACTTC.

Many counts were recorded for this clone. V is TRBV2 and J is TRBJ2-7; D is possibly TRBD2 (5 bases). Trimming pared 8 bases from V and 3 bases from J, leaving 20 bases between. The CDR3 sequence is 15 residues long. Germline V gene sequence: CDR1 SNHLY, CDR2 FYNNEI. As DNA, the CDR3 is TGTGCCAGCGACGGCCCCGGACTTCCGAACTACGAGCAGTACTTC. Protein: CASDGPGLPNYEQYF.

V and J are TRBV11-3 and TRBJ2-7; D uncertain. Trimming removed 5 bases from V and 4 bases from J, with 9 bases in between. The CDR3 consists of 12 residues. The germline gives CDR1 SGHNT, CDR2 YENEEA. Here the CDR3 DNA reads TGTGCCAGCAGCCAAGCCACTTACGAGCAGTACTTC. It yields the protein CASSQATYEQYF.

The chain employs TRBV7-8 and TRBJ2-1, with D hard to call. Trimming pared 3 bases from V and 8 bases from J, leaving 17 bases between. This CDR3 comprises 15 residues. Germline V lookup: CDR1 SGHVS, CDR2 FQNEAQ. CDR3 region: CASSFYAGQADEQFF. CDR3 nucleotides: TGTGCCAGCAGCTTTTATGCAGGCCAGGCCGATGAGCAGTTCTTC. The entire variable domain, with the rest obtained from reference TRBV7-8 and TRBJ2-1, is as follows: GAGVSQSPRYKVAKRGQDVALRCDPISGHVSLFWYQQALGQGPEFLTYFQNEAQLDKSGLPSDRFFAERPEGSVSTLKIQRTQQEDSAVYLCASSFYAGQADEQFFGPGTRLTVL.

This sequence joins TRBV27 and TRBJ1-6, with D possibly being TRBD1 (6 bases). With 3 bases removed from V and 3 bases from J, the gap between germline ends came to 12 bases. This CDR3 comprises 16 residues. The V gene's germline CDR1 is MNHEY and CDR2 SMNVEV (reference sequence). The CDR3 region is CASSFQRQVYNSPLHF. The CDR3 nucleotides read TGTGCCAGCAGTTTCCAGAGACAGGTCTATAATTCACCCCTCCACTTT.

The V and J genes are TRBV6-5 and TRBJ2-2, with D possibly being TRBD2 (5 bases). The CDR3 covers 16 residues. Germline lookup yields CDR1 MNHEY and CDR2 SVGAGI. Trimming left V 2 bases short and J 4 bases short, with 14 bases between. The CDR3 region has the DNA TGTGCCAGCAGTTACCTCAGGACTGGCCCCACCGGGGAGCTGTTTTTT. Its translation is CASSYLRTGPTGELFF.

In the case of this clone: The same CDR3 can be traced to other DNA sequences in this sample. V is TRBV5-1 and J is TRBJ2-7; no definite D call. The germline V and J ends were trimmed by 0 bases and 2 bases, with 3 bases remaining between them. CDR3 length equals 12 residues. The germline gives CDR1 SGHRS, CDR2 YFSETQ. Here the CDR3 reads CASSLGAYEQYF. In DNA, the CDR3 is TGCGCCAGCAGCTTGGGCGCCTACGAGCAGTACTTC.

The rearrangement links TRBV30 to TRBJ2-1; no clear D. With 3 bases removed from V and 6 bases from J, the gap between germline ends came to 18 bases. The CDR3 extends over 15 amino acids. In germline, CDR1 is GTSNPN, CDR2 SVGIG (reference sequence). The CDR3 DNA follows: TGTGCCTGGAGCGCAGTAGCAGCTTATGGCAATGAGCAGTTCTTC. Amino acid sequence: CAWSAVAAYGNEQFF. Variable domain in full (rest from reference TRBV30 and TRBJ2-1): SQTIHQWPATLVQPVGSPLSLECTVEGTSNPNLYWYRQAAGRGLQLLFYSVGIGQISSEVPQNLSASRPQDRQFILSSKKLLLSDSGFYLCAWSAVAAYGNEQFFGPGTRLTVL.

This clone was detected a few times. The gene calls are TRBV29-1 and TRBJ1-6; 8 nucleotides line up with TRBD1. The CDR3 runs 12 residues. Germline CDR1 is SQVTM and CDR2 is ANQGSEA. V gave up 7 bases and J gave up 8 bases; unmatched junction bases: 4. CDR3 loop: CSAKDRDSPLHF. The CDR3 nucleotides read TGCAGCGCCAAGGACAGGGATTCACCCCTCCACTTT. The variable domain in full, completed from reference TRBV29-1 and TRBJ1-6, reads SAVISQKPSRDICQRGTSLTIQCQVDSQVTMMFWYRQQPGQSLTLIATANQGSEATYESGFVIDKFPISRPNLTFSTLTVSNMSPEDSSIYLCSAKDRDSPLHFGNGTRLTVT.

The chain joins TRBV3-1 (or the pseudogene TRBV3-2) to TRBJ2-6, with a weak D call TRBD2 (6 bases). Trimming shortened V by 1 base and J by 4 bases, and 11 bases separated the two germline ends. The V gene's germline CDR1 is LGHDT and CDR2 YNNKEL (reference sequence). The CDR3 is 16 residues long. The CDR3 DNA reads as TGTGCCAGCAGCCAAGGTTCCGGGGGAGGGGCCAACGTCCTGACTTTC. Translating gives CASSQGSGGGANVLTF.

CDR3 in amino acids: CAWNLGTAQETQYF. Written as DNA, the CDR3 is TGTGCCTGGAACCTCGGGACAGCCCAAGAGACCCAGTACTTC. The V call is TRBV30, the J call TRBJ2-5, with 7 nucleotides matching TRBD1. Per germline, CDR1 GTSNPN and CDR2 SVGIG (reference sequence). V gave up 4 bases and J gave up 1 base; unmatched junction bases: 6. CDR3 size: 14 residues.

The chain uses TRBV27 and TRBJ2-3, with D possibly being TRBD2 (6 bases). Germline values: CDR1 MNHEY, CDR2 SMNVEV (reference sequence). The CDR3 length is 15 residues. Trimming took off 3 bases at V and 2 bases at J, with 12 bases between the two ends. This CDR3 reads CASSFGGTYTDTQYF. CDR3 nucleotide sequence: TGTGCCAGCAGTTTCGGGGGTACTTACACAGATACGCAGTATTTT.

V is TRBV19 and J is TRBJ2-7; 8 bases fit TRBD1. Looked up from germline, CDR1 is LNHDA and CDR2 is SQIVND (reference sequence). The junction had 8 bases not matched to a gene; V was cut back by 6 bases and J by 4 bases. This CDR3 is 14 amino acids long. The CDR3 here is CASRGQGARYEQYF. In nucleotides, the CDR3 is TGTGCCAGTAGGGGGCAGGGGGCAAGGTACGAGCAGTACTTC. Full variable domain (rest looked up from reference TRBV19 and TRBJ2-7): DGGITQSPKYLFRKEGQNVTLSCEQNLNHDAMYWYRQDPGQGLRLIYYSQIVNDFQKGDIAEGYSVSREKKESFPLTVTSAQKNPTAFYLCASRGQGARYEQYFGPGTRLTVT.

This chain connects TRBV24-1 to TRBJ1-5; no clear D. Germline V gives CDR1 KGHDR, CDR2 SFDVKD. CDR3 length: 14 residues. V lost 4 bases to trimming and J lost 5 bases, with 11 bases between them. CDR3 region: CATSDRFNYQPQHF. The DNA for the CDR3 is TGTGCCACCAGTGACCGTTTCAACTATCAGCCCCAGCATTTT.